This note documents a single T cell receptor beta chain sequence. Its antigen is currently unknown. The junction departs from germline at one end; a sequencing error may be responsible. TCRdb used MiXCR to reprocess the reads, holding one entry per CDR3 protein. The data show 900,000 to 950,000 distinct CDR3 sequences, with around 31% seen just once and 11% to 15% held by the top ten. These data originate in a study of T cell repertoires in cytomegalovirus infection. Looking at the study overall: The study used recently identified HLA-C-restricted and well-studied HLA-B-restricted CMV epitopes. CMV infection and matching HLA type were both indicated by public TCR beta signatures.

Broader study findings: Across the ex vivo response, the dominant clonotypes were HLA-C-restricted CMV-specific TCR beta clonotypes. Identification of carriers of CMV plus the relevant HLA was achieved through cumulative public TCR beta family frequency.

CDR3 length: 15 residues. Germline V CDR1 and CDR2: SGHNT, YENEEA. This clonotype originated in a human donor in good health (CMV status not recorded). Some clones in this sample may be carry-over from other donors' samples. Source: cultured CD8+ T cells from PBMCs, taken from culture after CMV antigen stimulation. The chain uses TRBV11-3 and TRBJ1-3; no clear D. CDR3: CVSSFVHGSGNTIYF. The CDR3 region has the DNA TGTGTCAGCAGCTTCGTACACGGCTCTGGAAACACCATATATTTT.